This is a list of T cell receptor beta chains from one sample in a study of CD8 T cells in ankylosing spondylitis. TCRdb ran MiXCR on the 5' RACE reads and lists one entry per CDR3 protein. Altogether hundreds of thousands of distinct CDR3 sequences are present, 25% to 30% being singletons, with the ten largest covering roughly 1%. Material: blood, either unsorted or a sorted T cell fraction (not recorded which). The receptors shown here come from a male donor with ankylosing spondylitis. Each CDR3 is given with its conserved first and last residue. D genes are given only for firm matches. Size is stated for part of the rows, as once, few or many counts, or as a class when the clone is expanded.

clone_size j_call v_call cdr3_length d_call cdr3_nt cdr3_aa
. TRBJ1-2 TRBV11-3 15 . TGTGCCAGCAGCTTATCCCGGACAGCAAACTATGGCTACACCTTC CASSLSRTANYGYTF
few TRBJ1-2 TRBV5-4 12 . TGTGCCAGCAGCTTGGCTAGTATATCCTACACCTTC CASSLASISYTF
few TRBJ1-2 TRBV20-1 14 . TGCAGTGCTAGAGAAGGGGCAGGGGTTTATGGCTACACCTTC CSAREGAGVYGYTF
. TRBJ2-1 TRBV5-1 12 . TGCGCCAGCAGCTTCTCGGGGGAGGAGCAGTTCTTC CASSFSGEEQFF
. TRBJ1-6 TRBV12-3/TRBV12-4 13 TRBD1 TGTGCCAGCTCTTCACAGGGGAGTTCACCCCTCCACTTT CASSSQGSSPLHF
. TRBJ2-3 TRBV24-1 15 . TGTGCCACCAGTGATCCGACAACTAGCACAGATACGCAGTATTTT CATSDPTTSTDTQYF
. TRBJ2-3 TRBV20-1 14 . TGCAGTGCTAGCCGGGAGAGCCGCGCAGATACGCAGTATTTT CSASRESRADTQYF
. TRBJ2-5 TRBV20-1 18 TRBD2 TGCAGTGCTAGAGATTGGGGGACTACCATGCTAGGGGTAGAGACCCAGTACTTC CSARDWGTTMLGVETQYF
many TRBJ2-3 TRBV5-1 14 TRBD2 TGCGCCAGCAGCCTAGCGGGTACGTCAGATACGCAGTATTTT CASSLAGTSDTQYF
many TRBJ2-2 TRBV10-2 14 . TGCGCCAGCAGTGGGGGCAGGCCCACCGGGGAGCTGTTTTTT CASSGGRPTGELFF
. TRBJ2-1 TRBV29-1 13 . TGCAGCGTTTCACCACACCAGGGAGGTGAGCAGTTCTTC CSVSPHQGGEQFF
few TRBJ1-1 TRBV27 12 . TGTGCCAGCAGTGCCCCCCAGCGTGAAGCTTTCTTT CASSAPQREAFF
few TRBJ1-5 TRBV20-1 16 . TGCAGTGCTTCCCGGACCCAGGGCGGGAGCAATCAGCCCCAGCATTTT CSASRTQGGSNQPQHF
. TRBJ2-2 TRBV5-1 16 TRBD1 TGCGCCAGCAGGTTACACAGGGGTACGGACACCGGGGAGCTGTTTTTT CASRLHRGTDTGELFF
. TRBJ2-2 TRBV3-1 12 . TGTGCCAGCAGCCAGAACGGGCGGGAGCTGTTTTTT CASSQNGRELFF
. TRBJ1-1 TRBV29-1 13 . TGCAGCGTTGAAGACAGGGTTGTCACTGAAGCTTTCTTT CSVEDRVVTEAFF
. TRBJ2-1 TRBV11-2 18 . TGTGCCAGCAGCCTCCCGGAGGGGCGGCCTTCCATCCACAATGAGCAGTTCTTC CASSLPEGRPSIHNEQFF
. TRBJ1-2 TRBV19 12 . TGTGCCAGTAGGGATAATGGGTATGGCTACACCTTC CASRDNGYGYTF
. TRBJ2-7 TRBV18 15 . TGTGCCAGCTCCCAACCCCGGGACGGATCCTACGAGCAGTACTTC CASSQPRDGSYEQYF
few TRBJ2-7 TRBV2 14 . TGTGCCAGCAGTGTGCAGGGTACGTCCTACGAGCAGTACTTC CASSVQGTSYEQYF
few TRBJ1-5 TRBV5-1 14 . TGCGCCAGCAGCTTGGACAGGGCGGATCAGCCCCAGCATTTT CASSLDRADQPQHF
. TRBJ2-7 TRBV6-1 13 TRBD1 TGTGCCAGTGACCGGGACAGCTCCTACGAGCAGTACTTC CASDRDSSYEQYF
many TRBJ2-7 TRBV20-1 15 TRBD2 TGCAGTGCTAGGGATAGCGGGAGGGCCGCCTACGAGCAGTACTTC CSARDSGRAAYEQYF
. TRBJ1-1 TRBV29-1 14 . TGCAGCGCAGTTCGGGGGCTGGGGAACACTGAAGCTTTCTTT CSAVRGLGNTEAFF
. TRBJ2-5 TRBV12-3/TRBV12-4 14 TRBD1 TGTGCCAGCAGTTTGACAGGGTCCGAAGAGACCCAGTACTTC CASSLTGSEETQYF
few TRBJ2-3 TRBV2 16 TRBD2 TGTGCCAGCAGGGAAAGGGCTAGCGGGTACACAGATACGCAGTATTTT CASRERASGYTDTQYF
. TRBJ2-7 TRBV3-1 18 . TGTGCCAGCAGCCAAGATCAGGTCCAGGGACGGTTCCTCTACGAGCAGTACTTC CASSQDQVQGRFLYEQYF
. TRBJ2-1 TRBV7-9 15 TRBD2 TGTGCCAGCAGCGTTGCGGGACTAGCGGGATCGGGGCAGTTCTTC CASSVAGLAGSGQFF
few TRBJ1-3 TRBV9 15 . TGTGCCAGCAGCATGCGACCGCAGGCTGGAAACACCATATATTTT CASSMRPQAGNTIYF
. TRBJ2-3 TRBV5-1 15 . TGCGCCAGCAGCTTGTCCCCCATCGGCACAGATACGCAGTATTTT CASSLSPIGTDTQYF
many TRBJ2-5 TRBV5-1 15 . TGTGCCAGCAGCTTAGCCGGGACTTCGCAAGAGACCCAGTACTTC CASSLAGTSQETQYF
. TRBJ2-7 TRBV20-1 18 TRBD1 TGCTGTGTTTATTCGGGACAGCCGAGAGTACAAAGCTCCTACGAGCAGTACTTC CCVYSGQPRVQSSYEQYF
. TRBJ2-1 TRBV27 18 . TGTGCCAGCAGTTTGGGGGGCCAGGCAGGGGGATTCTACAATGAGCAGTTCTTC CASSLGGQAGGFYNEQFF
. TRBJ1-3 TRBV7-9 13 . TGTGCCAGCAGCTTTGCCCCTGGAAACACCATATATTTT CASSFAPGNTIYF
few TRBJ2-2 TRBV7-6 15 TRBD2 TGTGCCAGCAGCGGGACTAGCGGGACGACCGGGGAGCTGTTTTTT CASSGTSGTTGELFF
. TRBJ2-3 TRBV3-1 14 . TGTGCCAGCAGCCACGAACAGAACACAGATACGCAGTATTTT CASSHEQNTDTQYF
. TRBJ2-7 TRBV21-1 14 . TGTGCCAGCAGCACGACGGAGTTCTCCTACGAGCAGTACTTC CASSTTEFSYEQYF
few TRBJ2-1 TRBV12-3/TRBV12-4 17 TRBD2 TGTGCCAGCAGTGTTGGGACTAGCGGGGTCTCCTACAATGAGCAGTTCTTC CASSVGTSGVSYNEQFF
. TRBJ2-3 TRBV18 16 . TGTGCCAGCTCAGGCCCGGGAACTTTAAACACAGATACGCAGTATTTT CASSGPGTLNTDTQYF
. TRBJ2-1 TRBV11-2 13 . TGTGCCAGCAGCTCCACAGGGCTAGCGTCCCCGTTCTTC CASSSTGLASPFF
. TRBJ2-1 TRBV11-2 14 . TGTGCCAGCAGCTTAGTCCGGACGGAAAATGAGCAGTTCTTC CASSLVRTENEQFF
few TRBJ2-1 TRBV5-1 15 . TGCGCCAGCAGCTTGCGGCGGGTGCTATCCGACGAGCAGTTCTTC CASSLRRVLSDEQFF
. TRBJ2-5 TRBV25-1 14 TRBD2 TGTGCCAGCAGTCCCGGCCGGGAGGAAGAGACCCAGTACTTC CASSPGREEETQYF
. TRBJ2-7 TRBV18 15 . TGTGCCAGCTCACCAAATAGGGGGGCGGACTACGAGCAGTACTTC CASSPNRGADYEQYF
. TRBJ2-3 TRBV11-3 13 . TGTGCCAGCAGCTTTGCTGCGGGAGATACGCAGTATTTT CASSFAAGDTQYF
few TRBJ1-6 TRBV12-3/TRBV12-4 13 . TGTGCCAGCAGTGTGATGGGGGATTCACCCCTCCACTTT CASSVMGDSPLHF
few TRBJ1-5 TRBV5-1 15 . TGCGCCAGCAGCTTGGACCTTAATAGCAATCAGCCCCAGCATTTT CASSLDLNSNQPQHF
few TRBJ2-7 TRBV4-2 16 TRBD2 TGTGCCAGCAGCCAAGAAGGCGGGAGGGGGTCCTACGAGCAGTACTTC CASSQEGGRGSYEQYF
. TRBJ2-5 TRBV13 17 TRBD2 TGTGCCAGCAGCTTAGGCCTCGGGCGGGAGGGCCGTGAGACCCAGTACTTC CASSLGLGREGRETQYF
. TRBJ2-2 TRBV29-1 13 . TGCAGCGTTGCGCAGGGTTTGGCCGGGGAGCTGTTTTTT CSVAQGLAGELFF
. TRBJ2-5 TRBV20-1 11 . TGCAGTGGCCCCGTCCAAGAGACCCAGTACTTC CSGPVQETQYF